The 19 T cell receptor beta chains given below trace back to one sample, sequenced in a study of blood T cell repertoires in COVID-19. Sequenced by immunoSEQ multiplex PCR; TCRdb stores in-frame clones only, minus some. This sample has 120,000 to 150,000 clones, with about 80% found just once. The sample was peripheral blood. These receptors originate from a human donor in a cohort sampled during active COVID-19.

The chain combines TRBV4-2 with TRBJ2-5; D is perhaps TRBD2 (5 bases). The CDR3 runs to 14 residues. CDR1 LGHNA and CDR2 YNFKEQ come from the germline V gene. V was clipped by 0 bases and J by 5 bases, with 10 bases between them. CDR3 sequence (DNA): TGTGCCAGCAGCCAAGATCTAGCTAGCGAGACCCAGTACTTC. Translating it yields CASSQDLASETQYF.

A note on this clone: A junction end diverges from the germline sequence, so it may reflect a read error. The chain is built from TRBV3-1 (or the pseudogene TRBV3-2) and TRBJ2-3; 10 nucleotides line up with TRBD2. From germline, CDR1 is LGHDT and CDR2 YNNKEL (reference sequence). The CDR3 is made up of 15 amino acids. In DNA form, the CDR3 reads TGTGCCAGCAGCCAAGAAGGTCTAGCGGGAGATTCGCAGTATTTT. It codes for CASSQEGLAGDSQYF.

Here the CDR3 DNA reads TGTGCCCCCATCCGGGGGGGGGTGCAATCTGGGGCCAACGTCCTGACTTTC. Translation gives CAPIRGGVQSGANVLTF. This chain joins TRBV24-1 and TRBJ2-6; 8 nucleotides line up with TRBD2. The V gene end was trimmed by 12 bases and the J gene end by 1 base; junction bases not matched to a gene: 13. Germline assignment: CDR1 KGHDR and CDR2 SFDVKD. The CDR3 has 17 amino acids.

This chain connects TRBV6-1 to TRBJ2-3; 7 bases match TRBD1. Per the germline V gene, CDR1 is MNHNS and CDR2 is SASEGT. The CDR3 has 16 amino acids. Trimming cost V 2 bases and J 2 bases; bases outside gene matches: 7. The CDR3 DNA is TGTGCCAGCAGTGAACGTGGTGGACAGGTCACAGATACGCAGTATTTT. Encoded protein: CASSERGGQVTDTQYF.

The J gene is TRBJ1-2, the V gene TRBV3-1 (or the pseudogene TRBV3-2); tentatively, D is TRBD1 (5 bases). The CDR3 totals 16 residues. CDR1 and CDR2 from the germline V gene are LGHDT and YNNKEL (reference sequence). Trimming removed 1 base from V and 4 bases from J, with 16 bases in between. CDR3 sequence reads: CASSQVSAAGGYGYTF. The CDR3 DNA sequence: TGTGCCAGCAGCCAAGTATCTGCAGCGGGGGGCTATGGCTACACCTTC.

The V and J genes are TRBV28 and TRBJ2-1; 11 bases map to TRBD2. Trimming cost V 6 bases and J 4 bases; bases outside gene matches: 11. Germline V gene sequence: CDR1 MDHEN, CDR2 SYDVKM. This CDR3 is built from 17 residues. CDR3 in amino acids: CASSSAASGGSYNEQFF. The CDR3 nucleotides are TGTGCCAGCAGCTCAGCGGCTAGCGGGGGGAGTTACAATGAGCAGTTCTTC.

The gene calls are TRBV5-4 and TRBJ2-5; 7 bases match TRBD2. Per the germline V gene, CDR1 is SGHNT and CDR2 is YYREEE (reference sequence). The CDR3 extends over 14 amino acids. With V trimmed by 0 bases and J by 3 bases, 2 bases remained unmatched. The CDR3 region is CASSLAGLEETQYF. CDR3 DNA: TGTGCCAGCAGCTTGGCCGGACTAGAAGAGACCCAGTACTTC.

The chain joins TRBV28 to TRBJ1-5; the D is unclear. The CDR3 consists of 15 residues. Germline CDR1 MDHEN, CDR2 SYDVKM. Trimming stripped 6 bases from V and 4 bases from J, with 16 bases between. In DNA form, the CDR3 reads TGTGCCAGCAGCGACCGGGAAAGCGGGAATCAGCCCCAGCATTTT. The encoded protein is CASSDRESGNQPQHF.

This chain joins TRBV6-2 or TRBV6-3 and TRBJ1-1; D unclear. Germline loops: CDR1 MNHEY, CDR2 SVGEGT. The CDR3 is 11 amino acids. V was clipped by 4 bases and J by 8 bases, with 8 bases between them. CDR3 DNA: TGTGCCAGCAGTTTAACTAGGGAAGCTTTCTTT. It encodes CASSLTREAFF.

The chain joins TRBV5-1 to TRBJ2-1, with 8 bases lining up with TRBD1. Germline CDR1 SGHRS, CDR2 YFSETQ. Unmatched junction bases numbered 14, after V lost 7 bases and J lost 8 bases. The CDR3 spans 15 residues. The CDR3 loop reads CASGTRTGPVDEQFF. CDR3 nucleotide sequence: TGCGCCAGCGGAACCCGGACAGGGCCGGTGGATGAGCAGTTCTTC.

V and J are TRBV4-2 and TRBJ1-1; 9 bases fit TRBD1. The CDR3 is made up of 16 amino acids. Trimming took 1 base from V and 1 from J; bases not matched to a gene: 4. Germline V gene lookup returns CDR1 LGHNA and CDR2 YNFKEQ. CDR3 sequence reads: CASSQVGDRANTEAFF. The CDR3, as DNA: TGTGCCAGCAGCCAAGTTGGGGACAGGGCGAACACTGAAGCTTTCTTT.

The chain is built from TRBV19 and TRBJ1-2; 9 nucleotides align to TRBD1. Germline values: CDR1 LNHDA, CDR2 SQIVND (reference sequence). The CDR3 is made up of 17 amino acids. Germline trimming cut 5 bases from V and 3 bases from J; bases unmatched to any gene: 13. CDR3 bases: TGTGCCAGTAGTGGCCTTGTTACAGGGGGCCACGACTATGGCTACACCTTC. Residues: CASSGLVTGGHDYGYTF. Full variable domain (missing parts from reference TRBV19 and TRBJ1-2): DGGITQSPKYLFRKEGQNVTLSCEQNLNHDAMYWYRQDPGQGLRLIYYSQIVNDFQKGDIAEGYSVSREKKESFPLTVTSAQKNPTAFYLCASSGLVTGGHDYGYTFGSGTRLTVV.

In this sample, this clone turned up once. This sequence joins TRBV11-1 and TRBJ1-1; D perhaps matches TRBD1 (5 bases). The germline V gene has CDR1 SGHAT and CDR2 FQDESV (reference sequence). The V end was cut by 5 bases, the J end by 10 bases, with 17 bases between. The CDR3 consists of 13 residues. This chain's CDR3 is CASSRELGVAAFF. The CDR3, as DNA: TGTGCCAGCAGCCGGGAGCTGGGGGTTGCAGCTTTCTTT.

The chain's CDR3 is CAWNRQGGNEKLFF. CDR3 nucleotides: TGTGCCTGGAACCGACAGGGAGGTAATGAAAAACTGTTTTTT. This chain connects TRBV30 to TRBJ1-4, with 7 bases fitting TRBD1. CDR1 and CDR2 from the germline V gene are GTSNPN and SVGIG (reference sequence). The CDR3 length is 14 residues. Trimming removed 4 bases from V and 4 bases from J; junction bases left unmatched: 6. Filled out from reference TRBV30 and TRBJ1-4, the complete variable domain reads SQTIHQWPATLVQPVGSPLSLECTVEGTSNPNLYWYRQAAGRGLQLLFYSVGIGQISSEVPQNLSASRPQDRQFILSSKKLLLSDSGFYLCAWNRQGGNEKLFFGSGTQLSVL.

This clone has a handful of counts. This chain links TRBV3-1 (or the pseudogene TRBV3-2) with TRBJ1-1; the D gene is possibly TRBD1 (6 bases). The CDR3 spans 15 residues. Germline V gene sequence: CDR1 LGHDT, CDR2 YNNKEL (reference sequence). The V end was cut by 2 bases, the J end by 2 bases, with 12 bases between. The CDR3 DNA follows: TGTGCCAGCAGCCAACATCCGGGACAAAACACTGAAGCTTTCTTT. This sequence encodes CASSQHPGQNTEAFF.

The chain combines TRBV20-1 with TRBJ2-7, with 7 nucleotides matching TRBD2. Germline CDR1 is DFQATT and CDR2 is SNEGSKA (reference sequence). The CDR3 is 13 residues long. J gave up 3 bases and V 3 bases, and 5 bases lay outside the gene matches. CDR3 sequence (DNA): TGCAGTGCTAGTCCGGGGGAGGGCTACGAGCAGTACGTC. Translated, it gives CSASPGEGYEQYV.

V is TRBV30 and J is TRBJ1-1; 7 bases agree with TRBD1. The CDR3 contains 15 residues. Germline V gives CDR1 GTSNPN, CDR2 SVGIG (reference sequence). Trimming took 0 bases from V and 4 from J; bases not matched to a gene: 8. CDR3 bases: TGTGCCTGGAGTGTAACAGGGGCGTCCGGCACTGAAGCTTTCTTT. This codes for CAWSVTGASGTEAFF.

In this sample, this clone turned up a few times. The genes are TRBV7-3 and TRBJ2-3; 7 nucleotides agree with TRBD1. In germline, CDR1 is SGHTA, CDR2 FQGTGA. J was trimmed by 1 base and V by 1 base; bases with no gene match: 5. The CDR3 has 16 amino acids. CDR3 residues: CASSLSIGGGTDTQYF. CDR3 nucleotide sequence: TGTGCCAGCAGCTTAAGTATAGGGGGCGGCACAGATACGCAGTATTTT.

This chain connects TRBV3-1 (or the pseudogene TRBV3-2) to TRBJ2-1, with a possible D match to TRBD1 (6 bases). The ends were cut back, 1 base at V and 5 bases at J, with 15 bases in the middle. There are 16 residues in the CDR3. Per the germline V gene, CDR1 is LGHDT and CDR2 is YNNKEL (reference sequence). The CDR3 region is CASSQVLTGLNNEQFF. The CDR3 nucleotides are TGTGCCAGCAGCCAAGTACTGACAGGCCTAAACAATGAGCAGTTCTTC.